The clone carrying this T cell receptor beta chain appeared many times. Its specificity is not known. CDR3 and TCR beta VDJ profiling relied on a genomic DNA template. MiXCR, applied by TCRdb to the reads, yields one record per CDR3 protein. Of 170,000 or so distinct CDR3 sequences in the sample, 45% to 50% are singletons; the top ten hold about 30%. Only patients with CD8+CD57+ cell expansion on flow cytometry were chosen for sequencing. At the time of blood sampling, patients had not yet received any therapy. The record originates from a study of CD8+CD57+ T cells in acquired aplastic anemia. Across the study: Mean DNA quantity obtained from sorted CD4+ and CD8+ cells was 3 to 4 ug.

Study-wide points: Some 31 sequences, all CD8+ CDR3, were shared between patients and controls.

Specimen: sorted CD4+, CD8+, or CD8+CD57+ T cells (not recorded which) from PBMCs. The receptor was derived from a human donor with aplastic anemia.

CDR3 amino acids: CASSLSIRVNQPQHF. CDR3 DNA: TGTGCCAGCAGTTTATCAATCCGGGTTAATCAGCCCCAGCATTTT. V usage is TRBV6-5 and J usage is TRBJ1-5; D not certain. Germline V CDR1 and CDR2: MNHEY, SVGAGI. There are 15 residues in the CDR3. Trimming pared 4 bases from V and 4 bases from J, leaving 14 bases between.